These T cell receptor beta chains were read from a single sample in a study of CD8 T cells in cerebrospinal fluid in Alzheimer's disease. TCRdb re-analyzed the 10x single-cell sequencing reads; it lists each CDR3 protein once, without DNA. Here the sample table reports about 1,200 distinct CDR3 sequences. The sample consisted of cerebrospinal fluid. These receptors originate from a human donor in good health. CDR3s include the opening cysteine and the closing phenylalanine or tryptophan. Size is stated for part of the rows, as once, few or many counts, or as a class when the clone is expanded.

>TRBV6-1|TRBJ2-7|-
CASSEPAAYEQYF
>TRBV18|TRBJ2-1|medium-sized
CASTLRGDFNDEQFF
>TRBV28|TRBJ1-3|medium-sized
CASTQRGPNSGNTIYF
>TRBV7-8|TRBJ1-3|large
CASSSGGPPIYF
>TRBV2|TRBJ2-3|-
CASSGGRRLANSDTQYF
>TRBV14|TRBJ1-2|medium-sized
CASSQERGGYTF
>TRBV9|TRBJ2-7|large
CASSVGDGSSYEQYF
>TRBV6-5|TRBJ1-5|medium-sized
CASSRGTGINQPQHF
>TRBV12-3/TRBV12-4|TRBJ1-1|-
CASSRGRGWDTEAFF
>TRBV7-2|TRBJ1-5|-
CASRTGTGGLGNQPQHF
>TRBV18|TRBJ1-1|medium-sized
CASSPPGPNTEAFF
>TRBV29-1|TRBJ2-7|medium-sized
CSVVQASEQYF
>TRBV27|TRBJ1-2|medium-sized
CASSHQDRRGYTF
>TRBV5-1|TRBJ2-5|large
CASSLASLAGTQETQYF
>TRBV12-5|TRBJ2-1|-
CASGGQYSYNEQFF
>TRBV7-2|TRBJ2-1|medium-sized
CASSLRGSDEQFF
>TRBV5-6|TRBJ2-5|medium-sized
CASSFGQSFQETQYF
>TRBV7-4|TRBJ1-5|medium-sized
CASILHEASNQPQHF
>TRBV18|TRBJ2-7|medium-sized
CASSQTSGRYEQYF
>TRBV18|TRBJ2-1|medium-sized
CATWEDPFYNEQFF
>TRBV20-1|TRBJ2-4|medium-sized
CSARDTRAGEGDIQYF
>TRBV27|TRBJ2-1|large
CASSLGRTPKEQFF
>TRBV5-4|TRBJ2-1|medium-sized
CASKNGGGSSYNEQFF
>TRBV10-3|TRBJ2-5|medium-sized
CAISEGTKETQYF
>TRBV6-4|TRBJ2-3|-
CASSEGGSGTDTQYF
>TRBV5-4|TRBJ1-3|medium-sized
CASSPVDSLLTGNTIYF
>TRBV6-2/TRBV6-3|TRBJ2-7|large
CASSYSEKGASSYEQYF
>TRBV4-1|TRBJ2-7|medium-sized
CASSQPGLAGGTYEQYF
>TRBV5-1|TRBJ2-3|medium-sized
CASSLTTDTQYF
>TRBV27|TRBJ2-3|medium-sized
CASIDTASTDTQYF